These 2 T cell receptor beta chains share one sample of origin, sequenced in a study of cytomegalovirus exposure and HLA in healthy donors (dated 2017 in TCRdb). Library preparation was by the immunoSEQ multiplex PCR assay. A mixture of 60 forward primers for TCR Vbeta segments and 13 reverse primers for TCR Jbeta segments was used in the multiplex PCR. Drawn from immuneACCESS, this table holds only the in-frame rearrangements with V and J called that TCRdb kept. Clones are partly lost; checked studies trace under half to an unresolved V gene and leave the rest unexplained. This sample gives 120,000 or so clones in total; over 75% of them show up just once. Clones ranked in the top ten supply 3.5% to 4% of the sample. Sequencing was performed on PBMCs. All receptors derive from a human donor in good health.

The V and J genes are TRBV20-1 and TRBJ2-3; D is perhaps TRBD2 (6 bases). Per the germline V gene, CDR1 is DFQATT and CDR2 is SNEGSKA (reference sequence). V lost 6 bases and J 8 bases, leaving 12 bases between the germline ends. CDR3 size: 11 residues. The CDR3: CSAPTSATQYF. The CDR3 DNA is TGCAGTGCCCCGACTAGTGCTACGCAGTATTTT.

The table lists this clone with a count of one. V gene TRBV6-1 combines with J gene TRBJ2-7, with TRBD2 matching over 15 bases. J gave up 6 bases and V 4 bases, and 7 bases lay outside the gene matches. This CDR3 has 16 amino acids. Per germline, CDR1 MNHNS and CDR2 SASEGT. CDR3 residues: CASSVSRTSGRAEQYF. The CDR3 DNA reads as TGTGCCAGCAGTGTCAGCCGGACTAGCGGGAGGGCCGAGCAGTACTTC.